The sequence of this T cell receptor (beta chain) was determined in a study of patients and donors after allogeneic stem cell transplantation. Between the trimmed V and J ends, which lost 6 bases and 3 bases, there was a span of 9 bases. There are 12 residues in the CDR3. Looked up from germline, CDR1 is MNHEY and CDR2 is SMNVEV (reference sequence). MiXCR, run by TCRdb on the RT-PCR reads, gives a single entry per CDR3 protein. The table includes under 200,000 distinct CDR3 sequences, about 24% detected once. The chain couples TRBV27 to TRBJ2-7, with D unresolved. This TCR came from a human donor who was either an allogeneic HSCT recipient or a stem cell or donor lymphocyte infusion donor (not recorded which). It is not recorded whose cells these are; they may come from a transplant donor. The sample taken for sequencing was blood, either unsorted or a sorted T cell fraction (not recorded which). CDR3 in DNA: TGTGCCAGCAGCCTCTCCGGCTACGAGCAGTACTTC. It yields the protein CASSLSGYEQYF.